This record concerns one TCR beta chain sequence. The data were taken from a study of blood T cell repertoires in COVID-19. Individuals drawn from 20 to 30 US areas were roughly 18 to 95 years old. Self-reported history from a screening survey and questionnaire set each donor's cohort. Germline assignment: CDR1 MNHNS and CDR2 SASEGT. With 1 base clipped from V and 3 bases from J, the junction kept 5 bases outside the gene matches. The CDR3 has 15 amino acids. The protocol was immunoSEQ multiplex PCR, while the TCRdb copy is restricted to in-frame clones and leaves out a portion. The sample holds about 430,000 clones; around nine tenths are singletons and the top ten take roughly 1.4%.

This clonotype originated in a woman between 18 and 29 years old who had been exposed to COVID-19. The sequenced material came from PBMCs or T cells enriched from blood (not recorded which). The rearrangement links TRBV6-1 to TRBJ2-7; 8 bases agree with TRBD1. Here the CDR3 DNA reads TGTGCCAGCAGTGAAGAGACAGGGGCGTTCTACGAGCAGTACTTC. It encodes CASSEETGAFYEQYF.